A selection of T cell receptor beta chains follows, all from one sample in a study of cytomegalovirus exposure and HLA in healthy donors. Produced via immunoSEQ multiplex PCR; TCRdb's table is partial and in-frame only. Recorded for this sample: about 150,000 clones. The specimen was PBMCs. The source of these receptors is a woman in her 50s in good health and CMV-seronegative. CDR3s include the opening cysteine and the closing phenylalanine or tryptophan.

>TRBV14
CASSQAGGVESTEAFF
>TRBV7-6
CASSLVLTDTQYF
>TRBV7-9
CASDAQGATEAFF
>TRBV15
CATSRDGFSGETQYF
>TRBV5-4
CASSLRTEWYGYTF
>TRBV6-6
CASSYSPGQGYEQYF
>TRBV28
CASSSTGLGNTIYF
>TRBV9
CASSTGLANEQFF
>TRBV7-8
CASSPTGRASTYEQYF
>TRBV7-9
CASRFPAGVGEQFF
>TRBV6-6
CASLDRRNSPLHF
>TRBV18
CASSVARDEKLFF
>TRBV7-3
CASSFQETGAGELFF
>TRBV7-2
CASTNPDRDSAYEQYF
>TRBV5-6
CASSSGLEQFF
>TRBV4-2
CASSRGQGDVDEQFF
>TRBV2
CASRDSGNTIYF
>TRBV5-1
CASSLLGHEQYF
>TRBV14
CASSQHLYEQYF
>TRBV28
CASGGAQHF
>TRBV5-4
CASSWRGNEQFF
>TRBV7-3
CASSRGGMETQYF
>TRBV28
CASNRASSYNEQFF
>TRBV5-1
CASSLGIVGDGQETQYF
>TRBV29-1
CSVESRGGQETQYF
>TRBV4-1
CASSQGPRGKGEQYF
>TRBV5-6
CASSPIGGNTEAFF
>TRBV4-2
CASSQASGQELNEQFF
>TRBV30
CAWSGAGGKTQYF
>TRBV19
CASSIVGQGAWNTEAFF
>TRBV5-6
CASSPAGGETQYF
>TRBV5-1
CASSPWDRQETQYF
>TRBV11-3
CASSIRTSGGGEDTQYF
>TRBV10-3
CAISESGTGSGYTF
>TRBV18
CASSLLTSGANNEQFF
>TRBV15
CATTKTVGQGGNTIYF
>TRBV6-1
CASSETGDTEAFF
>TRBV6-4
CASSDPRGYEQYF
>TRBV4-2
CASSQVGGAGSYEQYF
>TRBV5-1
CASSSRASGTGEGYTF
>TRBV4-2
CASSQEPGGQTDTQYF
>TRBV30
CAWSPRKYQETQYF
>TRBV4-3
CASSRMIRTSGETYEQYF
>TRBV5-1
CASSVQGVRDTEAFF
>TRBV18
CASSRTGGSSYNSPLHF
>TRBV15
CATSSPVTVLTYNEQFF
>TRBV5-4
CASSFGTGMNEQYF
>TRBV7-7
CASSSTTSSSKTQYF
>TRBV5-1
CASSQQGMSTDTQYF
>TRBV19
CASSTTGGYTF
>TRBV4-3
CASSPALTSGTGTQYF
>TRBV9
CASSSGLADEQFF
>TRBV2
CASSEDFGQAYEQYF